The present entry profiles one T cell receptor beta chain with its context. The CDR3 is 15 residues long. V gave up 4 bases and J gave up 5 bases; unmatched junction bases: 7. Germline-derived CDR1 and CDR2 are SGDLS and YYNGEE. This specimen comes from a study of blood T cells in healthy people across ages. Sample-barcoded 5' priming and a J-beta primer mix drove a second PCR of about 7 to 11 cycles. MiXCR, run by TCRdb on the 5' RACE reads, gives a single entry per CDR3 protein. The sample includes hundreds of thousands of distinct CDR3 sequences, 45% to 70% seen only once; the top ten take roughly 24%.

What was sequenced was blood. This TCR was sampled from a man aged 40-49 years in good health. The chain couples TRBV9 to TRBJ2-5, with 11 positions matching TRBD2. CDR3 sequence: CASSISGRASETQYF. Here the CDR3 DNA reads TGTGCCAGCAGCATTAGCGGGAGGGCCTCCGAGACCCAGTACTTC. Full variable domain (missing parts from reference TRBV9 and TRBJ2-5): DSGVTQTPKHLITATGQRVTLRCSPRSGDLSVYWYQQSLDQGLQFLIQYYNGEERAKGNILERFSAQQFPDLHSELNLSSLELGDSALYFCASSISGRASETQYFGPGTRLLVL.